This T cell receptor beta chain was recorded in a study of beta chain features in type 1 diabetes. Study-wide findings and caveats: Significant though moderate, a shortening of TCRB CDR3s appeared in all four CD4+ subsets of Type 1 diabetes patients.

Expressed TCRB transcripts were sequenced because the isolated RNA had all been reverse transcribed beforehand. The study sequenced naive, central memory and regulatory T cell samples to an average of about 3.8 million reads. Profiled with immunoSEQ multiplex PCR; TCRdb holds only in-frame clones, not every one. The table shows some 240,000 clones, with approximately 16% occurring only once. The CDR3 consists of 14 residues. CDR1 WNHNN and CDR2 SYGVQD come from the germline V gene (reference sequence). The V gene end was trimmed by 7 bases and the J gene end by 8 bases; junction bases not matched to a gene: 9. Via the markers CD45RO/CCR7/CD25/CD127/CD95/CD27, stem cell-like memory, regulatory, central memory and naive CD4+ cells were sorted. In the case of this clone: Its antigen is not identified.

The rearrangement uses TRBV10-1 and TRBJ2-1; 9 positions agree with TRBD2. Sequenced input: naive CD4+ T cells from blood. The receptor was derived from a man younger than 45 with type 1 diabetes. CDR3 residues: CASTSSGRIHEQFF. CDR3 nucleotides: TGCGCCAGCACCTCAAGCGGGAGGATCCATGAGCAGTTCTTC.